Each of the 5 T cell receptor beta chains below was sequenced from the same sample in a study of T cell clonotyping in hematopoietic cell transplantation. Only in-frame clones appear in the TCRdb table, and some are missing; sequencing was by immunoSEQ multiplex PCR. The table shows 10,000 to 15,000 clones, with 80% to 90% occurring only once. Sequences were obtained from peripheral blood mononuclear cells. The receptors originated from a human donor who either received an allogeneic hematopoietic cell transplant for a myeloid malignancy or was a related donor (not recorded which). Some clones in this sample may be carry-over from other donors' samples.

This clone has a single count. The rearrangement joins TRBV5-4 to TRBJ2-5; the match to TRBD2 covers 8 bases. V was clipped by 3 bases and J by 6 bases; unmatched bases: 10. CDR3 length: 15 amino acids. Germline V CDR1 and CDR2: SGHNT, YYREEE (reference sequence). The CDR3 sequence: CASSSPGGRQQTQYF. The CDR3 DNA reads TGTGCCAGCAGCTCTCCGGGAGGGCGGCAGCAGACCCAGTACTTC.

V and J are TRBV7-9 and TRBJ1-2; D possibly corresponds to TRBD1 (5 bases). V shed 10 bases and J shed 8 bases, with 20 bases lying between them. CDR3 length: 13 residues. Germline CDR1 reads SEHNR; CDR2 reads FQNEAQ (reference sequence). The chain's CDR3 is CAIPGTLVGGYTF. DNA for the CDR3: TGTGCCATACCCGGGACCTTAGTAGGGGGCTACACCTTC. The whole variable domain, filled in from reference TRBV7-9 and TRBJ1-2, reads DTGVSQNPRHKITKRGQNVTFRCDPISEHNRLYWYRQTLGQGPEFLTYFQNEAQLEKSRLLSDRFSAERPKGSFSTLEIQRTEQGDSAMYLCAIPGTLVGGYTFGSGTRLTVV.

This clone was found once. This chain connects TRBV7-2 to TRBJ1-2; no clear D gene. The CDR3 is 12 residues long. Per germline, CDR1 SGHTA and CDR2 FQGNSA. V was shortened by 5 bases and J by 5 bases, with 9 bases between the two germline ends. This CDR3 is CASSQDGYGYTF. CDR3 DNA sequence: TGTGCCAGCAGCCAAGACGGTTATGGCTACACCTTC.

The genes are TRBV14 and TRBJ2-1; TRBD1 is a possible D gene (6 bases). The CDR3 is made up of 17 amino acids. From germline, CDR1 is SGHDN and CDR2 FVKESK. Trimming pared 0 bases from V and 11 bases from J, leaving 23 bases between. CDR3 coding DNA: TGTGCCAGCAGCCAAGAGTGGACAGACGGGTCGGGTAGGAAGCAGTTCTTC. Translated, it gives CASSQEWTDGSGRKQFF.

The gene calls are TRBV5-1 and TRBJ2-7; D is ambiguous. The CDR3 spans 11 residues. Trimming removed 5 bases from V and 2 bases from J, with 5 bases in between. The germline V gene encodes CDR1 SGHRS and CDR2 YFSETQ. DNA of the CDR3: TGCGCCAGCAGGGACGCCTACGAGCAGTACTTC. Protein product: CASRDAYEQYF.